The 5 T cell receptor beta chains below all came from one sample that was sequenced in a study of regulatory T cells in long-lasting Graves disease. Time point denoted: newly diagnosed GD, antithyroid drugs for less than 3 months. RNA from PBMCs was the source of the TCR library. Investigators prepared the TCR beta libraries by applying iRepertoire HTBI primers and Arm-PCR of CDR3 regions. TCRdb analysed the multiplex PCR reads with MiXCR anew, one entry per CDR3 protein. The sample lists approximately 560,000 distinct CDR3 sequences, roughly 15% seen once, with about 12% in the top ten. These same data were also listed under a study on T cells in Graves' hyperthyroidism and ophthalmopathy.

The sample in question was peripheral blood mononuclear cells (PBMCs), obtained at new diagnosis, from a patient treated with antithyroid drugs. These TCRs come from a man younger than 35 with Graves disease.

At least ten counts were recorded for this clonotype. The rearrangement uses TRBV7-6 and TRBJ2-3, with D possibly being TRBD1 or TRBD2 (5 bases each). This CDR3 is 14 amino acids long. Trimming shortened V by 5 bases and J by 4 bases, and 13 bases separated the two germline ends. CDR1 is SGHVS and CDR2 is FNYEAQ in the germline V gene. As DNA, the CDR3 is TGTGCCAGCAGCCTACCCAGGGAGTCAGATACGCAGTATTTT. The encoded protein is CASSLPRESDTQYF.

The chain joins TRBV20-1 to TRBJ2-1, with 11 nucleotides matching TRBD2. This CDR3 has 15 residues. The V gene's germline CDR1 is DFQATT and CDR2 SNEGSKA (reference sequence). V dropped 4 bases and J dropped 2; count of bases not matched to a gene: 4. CDR3 sequence (DNA): TGCAGTGCTATATTAGCGGGAGGGGCCTACAATGAGCAGTTCTTC. Translation gives CSAILAGGAYNEQFF.

The V call is TRBV6-2 or TRBV6-3, the J call TRBJ2-2; a weak D match, TRBD2 (6 bases). Germline values: CDR1 MNHEY, CDR2 SVGEGT. CDR3 length: 13 residues. Deletions cut 6 bases from V and 11 bases from J, with 16 bases between. In DNA form, the CDR3 reads TGTGCCAGCAGACGGGACTCCCCGATTGAGCTGTTTTTT. It translates to CASRRDSPIELFF.

The CDR3 region has the DNA TGCAGTGCTAGTAGAAGGGACAGGGGGCTTTATGAGCAGTTCTTC. Translating gives CSASRRDRGLYEQFF. This chain uses TRBV20-1 with TRBJ2-1, with 12 positions matching TRBD1. Germline trimming cut 3 bases from V and 8 bases from J; bases unmatched to any gene: 8. CDR3 length equals 15 residues. CDR1 DFQATT and CDR2 SNEGSKA come from the germline V gene (reference sequence).

As for this clonotype: This may come from a read error, since a much larger clone is one base off. V and J are TRBV2 and TRBJ2-4; no reliable D call. The V end was cut by 6 bases, the J end by 2 bases, with 11 bases between. Per germline, CDR1 SNHLY and CDR2 FYNNEI. The CDR3 sequence is 14 residues long. The CDR3 region has the DNA TGTGCCAGCAGATATCGATTAACCAAAAACATTCAGTACTTC. Translating gives CASRYRLTKNIQYF.